This is a list of T cell receptor beta chains from one sample in a study of tumor-infiltrating lymphocytes in primary liver carcinoma. MiXCR, run by TCRdb on the multiplex PCR reads, gives a single entry per CDR3 protein. Among fewer than 350,000 distinct CDR3 sequences listed, about 62% were seen once. The specimen was peripheral blood. The receptors come from a man aged 35 to 55 with primary liver carcinoma and hepatitis B virus infection. CDR3s leave out the opening cysteine and the closing phenylalanine or tryptophan. Expanded clones are given a class, and other clones once, few, many or no size at all.

clone_size v_call cdr3_aa
. TRBV9 ASSVGVTYNEQF
. TRBV7-9 ASSLALCRRQY
. TRBV29-1 SARVTGRQF
once TRBV6-1 ASSEVEEQTQF
. TRBV19 ASTSGGDQETQY
many TRBV12-3/TRBV12-4 ASSFGQKETQY
. TRBV6-2/TRBV6-3 ASGGRNSLSYNEQF
. TRBV29-1 SVPGQGTWKTEQY
. TRBV4-2 ASSQDRVGGTSRQPQH
. TRBV6-5 ASSYSGRAYDQY
. TRBV19 ASRDPLRGSEAF
. TRBV5-1 ASNLGLAQRTDTQY
few TRBV28 ASSLNTGTSGLNEQF
. TRBV11-2 TSNLSRQGGETQC
. TRBV5-5 ANSFVLVSDEQY
. TRBV19 ASRSRGGATEAF
. TRBV29-1 NVVRSWANILT
. TRBV29-1 SVEERGPANEKLF
few TRBV30 AWRAIGTNEKLF
many TRBV5-5 ASSPAWEGLTYNEQF
. TRBV5-4 ASNTTGTGINEQY
once TRBV11-2 ASSLYPSGSGDEQF
. TRBV11-2 ASSLACLAVDMEHEQY
. TRBV28 ASSSAPGANTGELF
. TRBV5-4 ASSLAASGRTGELF
. TRBV5-8 ASSSGDSLLH
. TRBV14 ASSQVSLPRKQY
. TRBV12-5 ASGTGVGELF
few TRBV5-1 ASRPGQGDYGYT
. TRBV5-1 ASSNEVVGGANVLT
many TRBV12-3/TRBV12-4 ASTKGTGTIGNEQF
. TRBV5-6 VSSPAPGSGQPQH
once TRBV6-2/TRBV6-3 ACSPGPGLPADTQY
. TRBV5-1 ASSLDTAVSSYNEHF
many TRBV11-3 ASSATRASGVYNEQF
many TRBV5-5 ASSLWSGYEQY
. TRBV29-1 SVERTGCTDTQY
many TRBV6-5 ASSYKLWASADEQY
few TRBV4-1 ASSQTGTQNYGYT
. TRBV28 ASRPAGTSVYNEQF
. TRBV30 AYSRGGVQGYT